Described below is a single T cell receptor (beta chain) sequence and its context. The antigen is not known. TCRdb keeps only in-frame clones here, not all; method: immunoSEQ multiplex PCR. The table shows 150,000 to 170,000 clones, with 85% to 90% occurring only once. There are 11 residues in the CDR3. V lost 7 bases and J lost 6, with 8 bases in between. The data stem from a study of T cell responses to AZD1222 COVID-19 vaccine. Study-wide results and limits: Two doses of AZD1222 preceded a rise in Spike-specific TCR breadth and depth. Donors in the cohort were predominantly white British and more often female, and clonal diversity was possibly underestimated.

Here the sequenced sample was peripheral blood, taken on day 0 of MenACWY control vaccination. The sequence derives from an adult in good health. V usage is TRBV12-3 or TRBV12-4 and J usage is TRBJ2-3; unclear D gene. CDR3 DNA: TGTGCCAGCACAAATGGGGATACGCAGTATTTT. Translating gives CASTNGDTQYF.